The source of this TCR beta chain is a study of blood T cell repertoires in COVID-19. The overall study: From T cells, B-cell-depleted T cells, or PBMCs came the material, which was cDNA or gDNA.

Participants were placed into cohorts based on the clinical history they reported. What the recovered Cohort 3 donors had was two negative PCRs, clearance, or symptom resolution. Clones were sequenced by immunoSEQ multiplex PCR, and TCRdb holds only the in-frame ones, with some missing. The sample consists of 350,000 to 400,000 clones, around 89% of them appearing once. The CDR3 has 19 residues. The germline V gene encodes CDR1 MNHEY and CDR2 SVGEGT. After removal of 5 bases from V and 6 bases from J, the junction contained 18 bases not matched to a gene. This receptor was obtained from a young man who had recovered from COVID-19. The V and J genes are TRBV6-2 or TRBV6-3 and TRBJ2-7; 14 positions match TRBD2. What was sequenced was PBMCs or T cells enriched from blood (not recorded which). The CDR3 DNA sequence: TGTGCCAGCAGTCTCGACTTGACTAGCGGGAGGGCCGACTGGGGCGAGCAGTACTTC. This codes for CASSLDLTSGRADWGEQYF.